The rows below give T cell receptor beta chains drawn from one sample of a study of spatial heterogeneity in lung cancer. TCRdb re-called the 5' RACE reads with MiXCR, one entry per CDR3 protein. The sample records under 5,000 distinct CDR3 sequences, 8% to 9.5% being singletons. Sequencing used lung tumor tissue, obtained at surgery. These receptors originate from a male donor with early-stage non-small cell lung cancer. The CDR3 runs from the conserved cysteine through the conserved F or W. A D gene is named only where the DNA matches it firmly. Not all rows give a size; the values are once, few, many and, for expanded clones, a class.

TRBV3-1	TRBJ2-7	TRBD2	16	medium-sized	CASSSTTTSGSNEQYF	TGTGCCAGCAGCTCGACCACGACTAGCGGGAGCAACGAGCAGTACTTC
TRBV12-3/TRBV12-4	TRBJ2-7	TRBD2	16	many	CASRQQASGRASEQYF	TGTGCCAGCAGACAACAGGCTAGCGGGAGGGCCTCCGAGCAGTACTTC
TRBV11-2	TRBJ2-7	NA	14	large	CASSLDPGRYEQYF	TGTGCCAGCAGCTTAGATCCGGGAAGGTACGAGCAGTACTTC
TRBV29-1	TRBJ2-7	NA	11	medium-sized	CSVIGTYEQYF	TGCAGCGTCATAGGGACCTACGAGCAGTACTTC
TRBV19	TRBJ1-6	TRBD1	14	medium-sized	CATQQGANYSPLHF	TGTGCCACCCAACAGGGGGCAAATTATTCACCCCTCCACTTT
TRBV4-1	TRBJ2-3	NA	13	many	CASSRRPGDTQYF	TGCGCCAGCAGCCGCCGACCTGGAGATACGCAGTATTTT
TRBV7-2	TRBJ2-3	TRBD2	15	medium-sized	CASSQGTSVLDTQYF	TGTGCCAGCAGCCAAGGGACTAGCGTTTTAGATACGCAGTATTTT
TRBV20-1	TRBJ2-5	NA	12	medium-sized	CSAVDHQETQYF	TGCAGTGCTGTGGACCACCAAGAGACCCAGTACTTC
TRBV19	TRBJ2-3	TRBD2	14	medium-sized	CASRRTSGTDTQYF	TGTGCCAGTAGGAGGACTAGCGGGACAGATACGCAGTATTTT
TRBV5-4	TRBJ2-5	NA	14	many	CASSLMGAKETQYF	TGTGCCAGCAGCTTGATGGGGGCGAAAGAGACCCAGTACTTC
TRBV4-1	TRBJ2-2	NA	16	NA	CASSQEGRASTGELFF	TGCGCCAGCAGCCAAGAGGGAAGGGCCAGCACCGGGGAGCTGTTTTTT
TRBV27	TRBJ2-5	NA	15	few	CASSEWGGSQETQYF	TGTGCCAGCTCGGAATGGGGAGGCTCGCAAGAGACCCAGTACTTC
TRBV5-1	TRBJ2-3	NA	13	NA	CASSGGLTDTQYF	TGCGCCAGCAGCGGGGGACTCACAGATACGCAGTATTTT
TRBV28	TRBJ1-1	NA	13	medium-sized	CASSFRRVMEAFF	TGTGCCAGCAGTTTCAGAAGGGTCATGGAAGCTTTCTTT
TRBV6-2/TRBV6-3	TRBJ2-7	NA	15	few	CASSTRQAGAYEQYF	TGTGCCAGCAGTACTCGGCAGGCTGGAGCCTACGAGCAGTACTTC
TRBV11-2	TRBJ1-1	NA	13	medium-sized	CASSLGSNTEAFF	TGTGCCAGCAGCTTAGGATCGAACACTGAAGCTTTCTTT
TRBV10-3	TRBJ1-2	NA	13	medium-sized	CAISEGQGYGYTF	TGTGCCATCAGTGAAGGTCAGGGATATGGCTACACCTTC
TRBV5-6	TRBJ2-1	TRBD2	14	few	CASSWTSGTGEQFF	TGTGCCAGCAGCTGGACTAGCGGGACTGGGGAGCAGTTCTTC
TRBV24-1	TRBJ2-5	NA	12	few	CATRGHQETQYF	TGTGCCACCCGGGGACACCAAGAGACCCAGTACTTC
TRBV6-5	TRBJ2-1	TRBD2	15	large	CASSPTGGRANEQFF	TGTGCCAGCAGTCCCACGGGGGGAAGGGCCAATGAGCAGTTCTTC
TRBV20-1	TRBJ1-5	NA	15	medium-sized	CSAAIGGLGNQPQHF	TGCAGTGCTGCCATCGGGGGGCTTGGCAATCAGCCCCAGCATTTT
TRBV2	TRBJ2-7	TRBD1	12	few	CASAAGGYEQYF	TGTGCCAGCGCAGCAGGGGGCTACGAGCAGTACTTC
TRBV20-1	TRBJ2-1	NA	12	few	CSASGRVTEQFF	TGCAGTGCTAGCGGGAGAGTGACTGAGCAGTTCTTC
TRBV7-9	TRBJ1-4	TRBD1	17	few	CASSAWTGGATNEKLFF	TGTGCCAGCAGCGCATGGACAGGAGGTGCAACTAATGAAAAACTGTTTTTT
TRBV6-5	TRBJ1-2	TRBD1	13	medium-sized	CASSTDRVKGYTF	TGTGCCAGCAGTACCGACAGGGTAAAAGGCTACACCTTC
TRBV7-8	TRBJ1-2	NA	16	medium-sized	CASSLGARGADYGYTF	TGTGCCAGCAGCTTAGGCGCGCGGGGGGCGGACTATGGCTACACCTTC
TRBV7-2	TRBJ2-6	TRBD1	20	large	CASSEGGPGQVSLGTNVLTF	TGTGCCAGCAGCGAAGGCGGACCGGGACAGGTCTCTCTGGGTACCAACGTCCTGACTTTC
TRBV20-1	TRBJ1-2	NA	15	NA	CSARDLVVLGYGYTF	TGCAGTGCTAGAGATTTGGTGGTGTTGGGCTATGGCTACACCTTC
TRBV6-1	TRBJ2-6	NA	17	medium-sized	CASSGKGWHSGANVLTF	TGTGCCAGCAGTGGAAAAGGTTGGCACTCTGGGGCCAACGTCCTGACTTTC
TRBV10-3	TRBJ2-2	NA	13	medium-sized	CAIRPGPERELFF	TGTGCCATCAGGCCAGGTCCGGAAAGGGAGCTGTTTTTT
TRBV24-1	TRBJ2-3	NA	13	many	CATSDIATDTQYF	TGTGCCACCAGTGATATCGCCACAGATACGCAGTATTTT
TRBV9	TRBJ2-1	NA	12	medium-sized	CASSWQDDEQFF	TGTGCCAGCAGCTGGCAGGACGATGAGCAGTTCTTC
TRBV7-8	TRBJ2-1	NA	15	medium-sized	CASSLAMGGRGEQFF	TGTGCCAGCAGCCTAGCCATGGGGGGACGTGGTGAGCAGTTCTTC
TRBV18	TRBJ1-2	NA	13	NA	CASSPQTALGYTF	TGTGCCAGCTCACCACAGACCGCGCTCGGCTACACCTTC
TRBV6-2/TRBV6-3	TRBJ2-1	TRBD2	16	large	CASSFKRGGLMDEQFF	TGTGCCAGCAGTTTTAAGCGGGGGGGCCTTATGGATGAGCAGTTCTTC
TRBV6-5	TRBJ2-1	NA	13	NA	CASTAGPYNEQFF	TGTGCCTCCACGGCTGGCCCCTACAATGAGCAGTTCTTC
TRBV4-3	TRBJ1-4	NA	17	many	CASSQEISGPENKKLFF	TGCGCCAGCAGCCAAGAGATTTCGGGACCGGAAAACAAAAAACTGTTTTTT
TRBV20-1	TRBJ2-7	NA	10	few	CSATANEQYF	TGCAGTGCTACGGCAAACGAGCAGTACTTC
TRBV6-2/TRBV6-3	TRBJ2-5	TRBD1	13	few	CASSRQGPETQYF	TGTGCCAGCAGCCGACAGGGGCCAGAGACCCAGTACTTC
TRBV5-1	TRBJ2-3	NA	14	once	CASSYGAGTDTQYF	TGCGCCAGCAGCTACGGGGCCGGCACAGATACGCAGTATTTT
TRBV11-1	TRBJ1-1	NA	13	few	CASSLNSNTEAFF	TGTGCCAGCAGCTTAAACAGCAACACTGAAGCTTTCTTT
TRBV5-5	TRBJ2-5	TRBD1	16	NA	CASSLVTGGELETQYF	TGTGCCAGCAGCTTGGTGACAGGGGGCGAATTGGAGACCCAGTACTTC
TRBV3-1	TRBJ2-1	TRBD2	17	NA	CASSQGWGLREWNEQFF	TGTGCCAGCAGCCAAGGTTGGGGGTTGCGGGAGTGGAATGAGCAGTTCTTC
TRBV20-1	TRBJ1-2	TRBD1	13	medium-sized	CSARSDRESGYTF	TGCAGTGCTAGATCGGACAGGGAAAGTGGCTACACCTTC
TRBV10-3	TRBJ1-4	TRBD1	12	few	CAISEQGEKLFF	TGTGCCATCAGTGAACAGGGGGAAAAACTGTTTTTT
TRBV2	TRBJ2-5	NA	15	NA	CASSVNAAGQETQYF	TGTGCCAGCAGTGTCAATGCAGCGGGCCAAGAGACCCAGTACTTC
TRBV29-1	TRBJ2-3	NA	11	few	CSVDSTDTQYF	TGCAGCGTTGACAGCACAGATACGCAGTATTTT
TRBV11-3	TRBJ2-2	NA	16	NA	CASSPGGGRRTGELFF	TGTGCCAGCAGCCCCGGTGGGGGGCGCCGCACCGGGGAGCTGTTTTTT
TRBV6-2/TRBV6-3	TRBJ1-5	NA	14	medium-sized	CASSRDSSNQPQHF	TGTGCCAGCAGCCGCGACAGCTCCAATCAGCCCCAGCATTTT
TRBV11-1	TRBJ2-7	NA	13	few	CASSLGEAYEQYF	TGTGCCAGCAGCTTAGGGGAGGCCTACGAGCAGTACTTC
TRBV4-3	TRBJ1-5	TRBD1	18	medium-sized	CASSQDLGGAGARQPQHF	TGCGCCAGCAGCCAAGATTTAGGGGGCGCAGGAGCCCGTCAGCCCCAGCATTTT